This TCR beta chain came from a study of shared clonotypes between healthy human individuals. Naivety among CD8 cells was defined by CD45RO negativity and positive CCR7 selection, thereby excluding terminally differentiated effector memory CD45RA+ cells. Repertoires were generated with immunoSEQ multiplex PCR, while TCRdb's copy carries only in-frame clones and drops some. The sample holds about 1,800,000 clones; roughly 95% are singletons and the top ten take under 1.5%. In germline, CDR1 is SGHVS, CDR2 FQNEAQ. This CDR3 is 18 amino acids long. Trimming removed 0 bases from V and 1 base from J; junction bases left unmatched: 9.

Sequencing was done on a sample of naive CD8+ T cells sorted from blood. This TCR was recovered from a man aged 18 to 29 in good health. J is TRBJ2-3 and V is TRBV7-8, with TRBD2 identical over 8 bases. Here the CDR3 reads CASSLAVWAGGGTDTQYF. The CDR3 bases are TGTGCCAGCAGCTTAGCAGTCTGGGCGGGAGGAGGCACAGATACGCAGTATTTT.